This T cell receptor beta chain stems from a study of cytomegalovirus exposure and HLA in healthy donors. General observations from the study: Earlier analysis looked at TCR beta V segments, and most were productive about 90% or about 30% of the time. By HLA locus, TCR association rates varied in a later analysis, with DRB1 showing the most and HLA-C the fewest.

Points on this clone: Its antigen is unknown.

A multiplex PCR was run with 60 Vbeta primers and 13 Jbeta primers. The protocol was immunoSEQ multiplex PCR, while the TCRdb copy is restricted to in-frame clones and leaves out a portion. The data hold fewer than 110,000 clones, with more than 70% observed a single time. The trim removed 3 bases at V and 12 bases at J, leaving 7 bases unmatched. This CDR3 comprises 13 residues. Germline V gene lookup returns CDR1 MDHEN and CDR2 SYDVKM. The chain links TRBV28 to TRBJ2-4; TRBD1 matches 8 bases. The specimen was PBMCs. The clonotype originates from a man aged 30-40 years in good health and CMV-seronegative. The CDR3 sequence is CASSLTGESDQYF. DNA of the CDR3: TGTGCCAGCAGTTTGACAGGGGAGAGCGATCAGTACTTC. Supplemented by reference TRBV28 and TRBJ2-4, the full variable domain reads DVKVTQSSRYLVKRTGEKVFLECVQDMDHENMFWYRQDPGLGLRLIYFSYDVKMKEKGDIPEGYSVSREKKERFSLILESASTNQTSMYLCASSLTGESDQYFGAGTRLSVL.